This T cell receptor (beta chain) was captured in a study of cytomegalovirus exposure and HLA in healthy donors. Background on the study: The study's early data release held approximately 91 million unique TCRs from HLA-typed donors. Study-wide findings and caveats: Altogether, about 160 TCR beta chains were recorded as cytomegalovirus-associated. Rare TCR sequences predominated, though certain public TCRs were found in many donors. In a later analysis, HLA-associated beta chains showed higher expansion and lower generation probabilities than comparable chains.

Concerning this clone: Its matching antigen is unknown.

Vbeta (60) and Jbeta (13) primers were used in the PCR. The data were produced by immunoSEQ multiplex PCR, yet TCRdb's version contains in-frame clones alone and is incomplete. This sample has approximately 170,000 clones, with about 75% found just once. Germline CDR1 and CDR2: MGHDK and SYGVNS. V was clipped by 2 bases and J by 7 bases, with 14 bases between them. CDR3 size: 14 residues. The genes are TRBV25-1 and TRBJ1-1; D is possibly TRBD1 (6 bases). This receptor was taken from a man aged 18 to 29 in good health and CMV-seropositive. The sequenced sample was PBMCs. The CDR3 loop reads CASSEPGVGGEAFF. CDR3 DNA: TGTGCCAGCAGTGAACCTGGGGTAGGGGGTGAAGCTTTCTTT.